This T cell receptor beta chain comes out of a study of OX40 agonist ivuxolimab in advanced cancers. At the level of the study: Dose-escalation patients' cancers were hepatocellular carcinoma, melanoma, renal cell or head and neck cancer. Under the entry rules, prior anti-PD-1, anti-PD-L1 or anti-CTLA-4 therapy was allowed, and 40% had some. The study, taken as a whole, reports: Both CD4+ and CD8+ T cell populations in blood had undergone clonal expansion by week 6 at 0.1 to 3.0 mg/kg.

The table came from immunoSEQ multiplex PCR; TCRdb's copy has only in-frame clones and leaves some out. Of about 70,000 clones in the sample, 80% to 85% were seen once. In regard to this clone: As yet, its antigen is unknown.

This CDR3 contains 14 residues. Germline loops: CDR1 PRHDT, CDR2 FYEKMQ (reference sequence). Trimming removed 6 bases from V and 8 bases from J, with 14 bases in between. The sequence derives from an adult with an advanced solid tumor such as melanoma, head and neck, liver or kidney cancer. Sequencing was performed on CD4+ or CD8+ T cells sorted from blood, taken in a trial of the OX40 agonist ivuxolimab. This chain uses TRBV13 with TRBJ1-6; TRBD1 might be the D (6 bases). CDR3 residues: CASSGTRADSPLHF. As DNA, the CDR3 is TGTGCCAGCAGTGGGACAAGGGCTGATTCACCCCTCCACTTT.